The 10 T cell receptor beta chains below were found in one sample sequenced in a study of T-cell reconstitution after alpha-beta-depleted transplantation in children (dated by TCRdb to the mid-2010s). The treatment or condition label for this specimen denotes: allogeneic hematopoietic cell transplantation with graft depleted of TCRalphabeta T cells and CD19 B cells. Library prep was done by PCR. Sequencing relied on an Illumina HiSeq 2500. TCR libraries were prepared with molecular barcoding, using unique molecular identifiers to normalize TCRbeta repertoire quantification. Using fastp trimming at Q25 and MiXCR clonotype assembly, TCRdb reanalyzed the public sequencing data and kept in-frame beta chains. Duplicate CDR3 protein sequences are folded into a single record with the most common DNA and genes. This sample is represented by around 450,000 distinct CDR3 sequences; over 9.5% of them were singletons. The ten largest clonotypes hold 2% to 2.5% of the sample.

Material: PBMCs, obtained before TCRalphabeta/CD19-depleted stem cell transplant. The receptors originated from a child between 2 and 9 years old with inherited bone marrow failure, due to receive a stem cell transplant.

This clonotype has more than one count but fewer than ten. The genes are TRBV7-9 and TRBJ2-7; possible D gene TRBD2, 5 bases. V was clipped by 5 bases and J by 2 bases, with 22 bases between them. The CDR3 totals 17 residues. Germline lookup yields CDR1 SEHNR and CDR2 FQNEAQ (reference sequence). CDR3 DNA: TGTGCCAGCAGCGGTAGGATGGTGGCGGACGGGACCTACGAGCAGTACTTC. Protein: CASSGRMVADGTYEQYF.

Ten or more counts support this clonotype. This rearrangement joins TRBV5-1 to TRBJ2-2; D may be TRBD2 (6 bases). The CDR3 runs 13 residues. Trimming took off 6 bases at V and 6 bases at J, with 12 bases between the two ends. Germline CDR1 reads SGHRS; CDR2 reads YFSETQ. DNA of the CDR3: TGCGCCAGCACCCTCTCGGGGGCCGGGGAGCTGTTTTTT. Translating it yields CASTLSGAGELFF.

This clonotype was seen a few times. The V and J genes are TRBV27 and TRBJ2-2; 7 nucleotides match TRBD2. The junction had 3 bases not matched to a gene; V was cut back by 2 bases and J by 3 bases. In germline, CDR1 is MNHEY, CDR2 SMNVEV (reference sequence). The CDR3 is 15 amino acids. CDR3 DNA: TGTGCCAGCAGTTTAGATGCGGGGGACACCGGGGAGCTGTTTTTT. Translation gives CASSLDAGDTGELFF.

This clonotype was counted many times. V and J are TRBV7-2 and TRBJ2-1; D is ambiguous. The germline V gene encodes CDR1 SGHTA and CDR2 FQGNSA. The CDR3 length is 15 residues. V shed 6 bases and J shed 2 bases, with 14 bases lying between them. Written as DNA, the CDR3 is TGTGCCAGCAGTCGGGCGTTCACCCCCTACAATGAGCAGTTCTTC. Its protein is CASSRAFTPYNEQFF.

This clonotype was counted ten times or more. The V gene is TRBV4-3, the J gene TRBJ2-7; TRBD2 matches at 9 bases. CDR1 and CDR2 from the germline V gene are LGHNA and YSLEER. V lost 0 bases, J lost 10 bases, and 10 bases stayed unmatched. The CDR3 is made up of 15 amino acids. The CDR3 DNA reads as TGCGCCAGCAGCCAAGAAAGTAGCGGGGGTCTGTCACAGTACTTC. Amino acids: CASSQESSGGLSQYF.

There are a few counts of this clonotype. This chain links TRBV12-3 or TRBV12-4 with TRBJ2-5, with TRBD1 identical over 8 bases. The CDR3 has 15 amino acids. After removal of 3 bases from V and 0 bases from J, the junction contained 3 bases not matched to a gene. Written as DNA, the CDR3 is TGTGCCAGCAGTTTGTACAGGGGGTACCAAGAGACCCAGTACTTC. Encoded protein: CASSLYRGYQETQYF.

This clonotype was observed many times. The rearrangement uses TRBV29-1 and TRBJ2-2, with D possibly TRBD2 on 5 matching bases. Deletions cut 6 bases from V and 6 bases from J, with 23 bases between. The germline V gene has CDR1 SQVTM and CDR2 ANQGSEA. This CDR3 spans 16 amino acids. The CDR3 here is CSVLQISGLSAGELFF. CDR3 nucleotides: TGCAGCGTACTGCAAATTTCGGGATTGTCCGCCGGGGAGCTGTTTTTT.

This clonotype was seen many times. The genes are TRBV9 and TRBJ2-1; 8 nucleotides match TRBD1. CDR3 length: 15 amino acids. From germline, CDR1 is SGDLS and CDR2 YYNGEE. Trimming at V came to 4 bases and at J to 8 bases, leaving 11 bases not matched to a gene. CDR3 residues: CASSPTTGGTHEQFF. The DNA for the CDR3 is TGTGCCAGCAGCCCGACTACAGGGGGGACACATGAGCAGTTCTTC.

This clonotype has ten or more counts. The chain is built from TRBV5-1 and TRBJ2-7, with 9 bases matching TRBD1. This CDR3 is 14 amino acids long. Trimming took 4 bases from V and 4 from J; bases not matched to a gene: 6. The germline gives CDR1 SGHRS, CDR2 YFSETQ. The CDR3, as DNA: TGCGCCAGCAGCCACGGACAGGGGTTGTACGAGCAGTACTTC. Amino acid sequence: CASSHGQGLYEQYF.

This clonotype was recorded many times. The chain joins TRBV6-1 to TRBJ1-4; 7 bases are a match to TRBD1. Germline CDR1 and CDR2: MNHNS and SASEGT. This CDR3 region has 15 residues. V shed 6 bases and J 6 bases; nucleotides not matched to a gene: 10. DNA of the CDR3: TGTGCCAGCAGCCTCGACAGGGATAGGGATGAAAAACTGTTTTTT. It specifies CASSLDRDRDEKLFF.